The 26 T cell receptor beta chains reported below all come from one sample, sequenced in a study of T cell repertoires in aging, cancer and after chemotherapy. Amplification of TCR beta used genomic DNA extracted from peripheral blood. TRB rearrangements spanning V, D and J were amplified using mixed TRB-A/B primers. TCRdb called the multiplex PCR reads again in MiXCR, with one record for every CDR3 protein. The sample contains 2,500 to 3,000 distinct CDR3 sequences, 20% to 25% of which appear only once. Sequencing was done on a sample of blood. The source is a human donor with a solid tumor.

In its sample, this clonotype was seen a few times. The V and J genes are TRBV28 and TRBJ2-7; 8 bases agree with TRBD2. The CDR3 is 17 amino acids. Germline V gene data show CDR1 as MDHEN and CDR2 as SYDVKM. V lost 4 bases and J lost 3; bases outside the gene matches: 14. The CDR3 here is CASSSPRSTSGVYEQYF. CDR3 DNA: TGTGCCAGCAGTTCACCCCGATCAACTAGCGGCGTCTACGAGCAGTACTTC.

This clonotype was seen a handful of times. The rearrangement links TRBV20-1 to TRBJ2-7, with a possible D match to TRBD1 (6 bases). The CDR3 loop spans 15 amino acids. V lost 6 bases and J 1 base, leaving 19 bases between the germline ends. Germline V gene data show CDR1 as DFQATT and CDR2 as SNEGSKA (reference sequence). The CDR3 bases are TGCAGTGCAATGAACAGGGAGATAGGGTCCTACGAGCAGTACTTC. Protein sequence: CSAMNREIGSYEQYF.

Only a few counts were recorded for this clonotype. One end of the junction fails to match germline, which may point to a read error. This chain uses TRBV7-2 with TRBJ2-1; 7 nucleotides line up with TRBD1. CDR3 size: 15 residues. The V gene's germline CDR1 is SGHTA and CDR2 FQGNSA. This CDR3 is CASSLGQRGSGTVYF. The CDR3 nucleotides read TGTGCCAGCAGCTTAGGGCAGAGAGGGTCCGGGACAGTCTACTTC.

J is TRBJ2-5 and V is TRBV20-1, with D possibly being TRBD1 (6 bases). Per the germline V gene, CDR1 is DFQATT and CDR2 is SNEGSKA (reference sequence). The CDR3 spans 14 residues. Trimming took off 1 base at V and 5 bases at J, with 14 bases between the two ends. CDR3 residues: CSARVGRGTETQYF. CDR3 DNA sequence: TGCAGTGCTAGAGTCGGCAGGGGAACGGAGACCCAGTACTTC.

This clonotype occurred a few times. This sequence joins TRBV12-3 or TRBV12-4 and TRBJ2-7; 9 nucleotides align to TRBD1. V gave up 5 bases and J gave up 4 bases; unmatched junction bases: 36. CDR3 length equals 24 residues. The CDR3: CASSPRRTGVVGGSLPPRVYEQYF. For the CDR3, the DNA is TGTGCCAGCAGTCCCCGTAGGACAGGGGTAGTCGGCGGTAGCTTACCCCCCAGGGTATACGAGCAGTACTTC.

This clonotype was found a few times. The chain has TRBV28 and TRBJ1-2, with a tentative D call TRBD1 (6 bases). Germline CDR1 reads MDHEN; CDR2 reads SYDVKM. This CDR3 contains 14 residues. The germline V and J ends were trimmed by 10 bases and 4 bases, with 19 bases remaining between them. CDR3 bases: TGTGCCACCCTCGGACAGCCCCTTGGCTATGGCTACACCTTC. It translates to CATLGQPLGYGYTF.

This clonotype has only a few counts. The chain uses TRBV20-1 and TRBJ2-1, with D possibly matching TRBD1 (6 bases). The germline CDR1 and CDR2 sequences are DFQATT and SNEGSKA (reference sequence). The length of the CDR3 is 13 residues. V lost 6 bases to trimming and J lost 5 bases, with 14 bases between them. The CDR3 DNA reads as TGCAGTGCCGCTGTCGGGACAAACAATGAGCAGTTCTTC. Its translation: CSAAVGTNNEQFF.

This chain connects TRBV5-4 to TRBJ1-1; possible D gene TRBD1, 6 bases. CDR1 and CDR2 from the germline V gene are SGHNT and YYREEE (reference sequence). The CDR3 is 16 amino acids. V lost 4 bases to trimming and J lost 1 base, with 17 bases between them. The CDR3 DNA reads TGTGCCAGCAGCCTGGCCACAGGGAGGTCGAACACTGAAGCTTTCTTT. It yields the protein CASSLATGRSNTEAFF.

This chain connects TRBV7-2 to TRBJ2-7; no firm D call. The V end was cut by 6 bases, the J end by 1 base, with 13 bases between. CDR1 is SGHTA and CDR2 is FQGNSA in the germline V gene. The CDR3 has 14 amino acids. In DNA form, the CDR3 reads TGTGCCAGCAGGTATTTCCCACTTTCCTACGAGCAGTACTTC. The encoded protein is CASRYFPLSYEQYF. Variable domain in full (rest from reference TRBV7-2 and TRBJ2-7): GAGVSQSPSNKVTEKGKDVELRCDPISGHTALYWYRQSLGQGLEFLIYFQGNSAPDKSGLPSDRFSAERTGGSVSTLTIQRTQQEDSAVYLCASRYFPLSYEQYFGPGTRLTVT.

This clonotype was observed a handful of times. The chain carries TRBV11-1 and TRBJ2-6, with TRBD1 as a possible D gene (5 bases). The V and J ends lost 4 bases and 4 bases respectively, with 11 bases between them. Germline loops: CDR1 SGHAT, CDR2 FQDESV (reference sequence). The CDR3 is 15 residues long. The CDR3 reads CASSSRQSGANVLTF. In DNA, the CDR3 is TGTGCCAGCAGCTCCCGACAGTCCGGGGCCAACGTCCTGACTTTC. The variable domain in full, with the rest retrieved from reference TRBV11-1 and TRBJ2-6, is EAEVAQSPRYKITEKSQAVAFWCDPISGHATLYWYRQILGQGPELLVQFQDESVVDDSQLPKDRFSAERLKGVDSTLKIQPAELGDSAMYLCASSSRQSGANVLTFGAGSRLTVL.

This rearrangement joins TRBV12-3 or TRBV12-4 to TRBJ2-3; TRBD1 is a possible D gene (6 bases). Trimming pared 5 bases from V and 0 bases from J, leaving 18 bases between. CDR3 length: 17 residues. The CDR3 here is CASSVSAGTKSTDTQYF. The CDR3 DNA follows: TGTGCCAGCAGTGTCTCAGCCGGGACAAAGAGCACAGATACGCAGTATTTT.

By frequency in the sample, this clonotype is medium-sized. The chain recombines TRBV5-5 with TRBJ2-7; no firm D call. The CDR3 runs 13 residues. Deletions cut 0 bases from V and 3 bases from J, with 7 bases between. The germline gives CDR1 SGHKS, CDR2 YYEKEE (reference sequence). The CDR3 is CASSLAWDYEQYF. The CDR3 region has the DNA TGTGCCAGCAGCTTGGCCTGGGACTACGAGCAGTACTTC.

This chain joins TRBV12-3 or TRBV12-4 and TRBJ2-7, with TRBD2 identical over 9 bases. V dropped 5 bases and J dropped 7; count of bases not matched to a gene: 9. The CDR3 length is 14 residues. CDR3 loop: CASSPAGGRLEQYF. CDR3 in DNA: TGTGCCAGCAGTCCAGCGGGGGGCCGGTTAGAGCAGTACTTC.

The genes are TRBV27 and TRBJ1-4; D is unresolved. From germline, CDR1 is MNHEY and CDR2 SMNVEV (reference sequence). The CDR3 is 14 residues long. Trimming stripped 4 bases from V and 7 bases from J, with 13 bases between. The chain's CDR3 is CASSYKAGSEKLFF. CDR3 in DNA: TGTGCCAGCAGTTACAAGGCAGGTAGTGAAAAACTGTTTTTT.

Comment on this clonotype: Its ends do not fully match the called genes, so a read error is possible. The chain employs TRBV7-8 and TRBJ1-1, with TRBD1 identical over 10 bases. In germline, CDR1 is SGHVS, CDR2 FQNEAQ. This CDR3 has 15 amino acids. CDR3 residues: CASSPGQGVNTKAFF. Here the CDR3 DNA reads TGTGCCAGCAGCCCCGGACAGGGGGTGAACACTAAAGCTTTCTTT.

Points on this clonotype: The junction does not match germline at one end; this may be a read error. The rearrangement uses TRBV6-1 and TRBJ2-1; 7 bases map to TRBD1. The CDR3 runs to 15 residues. CDR1 is MNHNS, CDR2 SASEGT, per germline. This CDR3 is CASSKGQLAYNEHFF. In DNA, the CDR3 is TGTGCCAGCAGTAAGGGACAGCTAGCCTACAATGAGCATTTCTTC.

The chain is built from TRBV4-3 and TRBJ2-2, with 11 bases fitting TRBD2. CDR1 and CDR2 (germline): LGHNA, YSLEER. After removal of 2 bases from V and 3 bases from J, the junction contained 8 bases not matched to a gene. This CDR3 spans 18 amino acids. For the CDR3, the DNA is TGCGCCAGCAGCCAACTCCCGGGACTAGCGGACTACACCGGGGAGCTGTTTTTT. Its protein is CASSQLPGLADYTGELFF.

The sample holds a few counts of this clonotype. This chain uses TRBV20-1 with TRBJ2-7; D might be TRBD1 (6 bases). Per the germline V gene, CDR1 is DFQATT and CDR2 is SNEGSKA (reference sequence). Between the trimmed V and J ends, which lost 3 bases and 6 bases, there was a span of 24 bases. CDR3 length equals 16 residues. This CDR3 is CSASEQGRSPQGEQYF. CDR3 nucleotide sequence: TGCAGTGCTAGTGAACAGGGACGCTCCCCTCAGGGCGAGCAGTACTTC.

The CDR3 DNA reads TGTGCCAGCATGGACCCCGTTTCCCCGGGAGCTTTCTTT. As protein: CASMDPVSPGAFF. The chain uses TRBV6-1 and TRBJ1-1; D not certain. The CDR3 contains 13 residues. CDR1 is MNHNS, CDR2 SASEGT, per germline. The V and J ends lost 7 bases and 10 bases respectively, with 19 bases between them.

This clonotype is classed as medium-sized. The CDR3 DNA reads as TGTGCCTCATTTTCGTGGACGGGCACTGAAGCTTTCTTT. This gives the protein CASFSWTGTEAFF. J is TRBJ1-1 and V is TRBV30; D is uncertain. Trimming cost V 7 bases and J 4 bases, with 16 bases left between them. This CDR3 has 13 residues. From germline, CDR1 is GTSNPN and CDR2 SVGIG (reference sequence).

By share, this clonotype ranks as medium-sized. CDR3 coding DNA: TGTGCCAGCAGTCGCGCCCCGAACACCGGGGAGCTGTTTTTT. This encodes CASSRAPNTGELFF. The V and J genes are TRBV11-1 and TRBJ2-2; D not resolved. The V and J ends lost 6 bases and 0 bases respectively, with 8 bases between them. Germline assignment: CDR1 SGHAT and CDR2 FQDESV (reference sequence). The CDR3 has 14 amino acids.

In this sample, this clonotype is medium-sized. A junction boundary mismatches the germline segment, possibly from a read error. The rearrangement links TRBV6-1 to TRBJ2-1; perhaps TRBD1 as D (5 bases). Germline CDR1 is MNHNS and CDR2 is SASEGT. This CDR3 has 14 amino acids. DNA for the CDR3: TGTGCCAGCAGAGAAGGGGCAACCTACAATGAGCAGTTCTTC. It specifies CASREGATYNEQFF.

The rearrangement links TRBV6-2 or TRBV6-3 to TRBJ1-2, with D uncertain. Trimming stripped 2 bases from V and 5 bases from J, with 12 bases between. CDR3 size: 14 residues. Germline loops: CDR1 MNHEY, CDR2 SVGEGT. The CDR3 coding sequence is TGTGCCAGCAGTTACGGAGGCATGGGATATGGCTACACCTTC. Protein sequence: CASSYGGMGYGYTF.

This rearrangement joins TRBV6-5 to TRBJ2-2, with D perhaps TRBD1 (6 bases). Trimming cost V 5 bases and J 1 base, with 8 bases left between them. Germline V gene sequence: CDR1 MNHEY, CDR2 SVGAGI. This CDR3 has 14 residues. This chain's CDR3 is CASSPTGNTGELFF. For the CDR3, the DNA is TGTGCCAGCAGTCCGACAGGGAACACCGGGGAGCTGTTTTTT.

The chain recombines TRBV19 with TRBJ1-6; D call uncertain. Germline CDR1 LNHDA, CDR2 SQIVND (reference sequence). The CDR3 covers 16 residues. V was pared by 3 bases and J by 0 bases, with 9 bases between. The CDR3 reads CASSISPSSYNSPLHF. CDR3 coding DNA: TGTGCCAGTAGTATTTCCCCGAGCTCCTATAATTCACCCCTCCACTTT.

This clonotype was observed a handful of times. This sequence joins TRBV24-1 and TRBJ2-7; 7 nucleotides match TRBD2. V gave up 2 bases and J gave up 5 bases; unmatched junction bases: 8. The germline CDR1 and CDR2 sequences are KGHDR and SFDVKD. The CDR3 has 15 residues. CDR3 residues: CATSDSTRGVDEQYF. Here the CDR3 DNA reads TGTGCCACCAGTGATTCGACACGGGGGGTTGACGAGCAGTACTTC.